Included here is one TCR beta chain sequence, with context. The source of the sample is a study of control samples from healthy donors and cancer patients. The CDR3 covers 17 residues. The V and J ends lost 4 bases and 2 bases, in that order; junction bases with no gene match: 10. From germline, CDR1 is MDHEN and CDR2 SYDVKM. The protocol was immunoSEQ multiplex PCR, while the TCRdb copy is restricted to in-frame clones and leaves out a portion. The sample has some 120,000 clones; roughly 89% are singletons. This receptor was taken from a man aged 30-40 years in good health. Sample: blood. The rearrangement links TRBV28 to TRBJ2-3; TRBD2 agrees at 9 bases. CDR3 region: CASSSLGLASFTDTQYF. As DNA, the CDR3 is TGTGCCAGCAGTTCCCTCGGACTAGCGTCCTTCACAGATACGCAGTATTTT.